This entry lists 21 T cell receptor beta chains sequenced from one sample in a study of T cells in Graves' hyperthyroidism and ophthalmopathy. The TCR beta CDR3 regions underwent amplification using RNA transcripts as the source. HTBI primers drove first-round RT-PCR of the TCR CDR3. A single record per CDR3 protein comes from TCRdb applying MiXCR to the multiplex PCR reads. Altogether approximately 700,000 distinct CDR3 sequences are present, 40% to 55% being singletons, with the ten largest covering more than 7%. Sequencing used peripheral blood or thyroid tissue (not recorded which). These receptors were collected from an adult man with Graves' disease, either hyperthyroidism or ophthalmopathy (not recorded which).

This clonotype has more than one count but fewer than ten. The chain links TRBV20-1 to TRBJ1-6, with 7 bases matching TRBD1. Losses at the gene ends were 1 base for V and 6 bases for J; bases not matched to a gene: 3. The CDR3 is 14 amino acids. CDR1 and CDR2 from the germline V gene are DFQATT and SNEGSKA (reference sequence). CDR3 in amino acids: CSARVRDSNSPLHF. The CDR3 nucleotides read TGCAGTGCTAGAGTCCGGGACAGTAATTCACCCCTCCACTTT.

This clonotype was found many times. The chain uses TRBV10-3 and TRBJ1-1; D might be TRBD1 (6 bases). This CDR3 contains 13 residues. The germline V gene encodes CDR1 ENHRY and CDR2 SYGVKD. V was shortened by 3 bases and J by 4 bases, with 9 bases between the two germline ends. The CDR3 here is CAISDETGTEAFF. The CDR3 DNA sequence: TGTGCCATCAGTGACGAGACAGGCACTGAAGCTTTCTTT.

This clonotype was counted at least ten times. This chain links TRBV10-2 with TRBJ1-1; D remains ambiguous. CDR1 WSHSY and CDR2 SAAADI come from the germline V gene. The CDR3 spans 14 residues. V was clipped by 6 bases and J by 0 bases, with 11 bases between them. The CDR3 loop is CASSPGIMNTEAFF. Here the CDR3 DNA reads TGCGCCAGCAGCCCCGGGATCATGAACACTGAAGCTTTCTTT.

CDR3 in amino acids: CASSQDPWRDTYEQYF. The CDR3 nucleotides are TGTGCCAGCAGCCAAGATCCCTGGCGGGACACCTACGAGCAGTACTTC. J is TRBJ2-7 and V is TRBV7-2; D may match TRBD1 or TRBD2 (6 bases each). This CDR3 spans 16 amino acids. In germline, CDR1 is SGHTA, CDR2 FQGNSA. V lost 5 bases to trimming and J lost 2 bases, with 19 bases between them.

In its sample, this clonotype was seen a few times. The rearrangement joins TRBV9 to TRBJ1-1; possibly TRBD1 for D (6 bases). The germline CDR1 and CDR2 sequences are SGDLS and YYNGEE. Deletions cut 3 bases from V and 0 bases from J, with 12 bases between. CDR3 length: 15 amino acids. CDR3 protein: CASSESGTLNTEAFF. The CDR3 DNA is TGTGCCAGCAGCGAATCCGGGACATTGAACACTGAAGCTTTCTTT.

The sample holds many counts of this clonotype. V usage is TRBV29-1 and J usage is TRBJ1-5; 7 nucleotides agree with TRBD1. V shed 6 bases and J 1 base; nucleotides not matched to a gene: 3. The CDR3 has 13 residues. CDR1 is SQVTM and CDR2 is ANQGSEA in the germline V gene. The CDR3 DNA reads as TGCAGCGTATCAGGGGGAAGCAATCAGCCCCAGCATTTT. This translates into CSVSGGSNQPQHF.

Concerning this clonotype itself: A much larger clone differs from this one at a single base, so this may be a read error. This chain connects TRBV7-9 to TRBJ1-4; D is unclear. CDR3 length: 14 residues. Germline values: CDR1 SEHNR, CDR2 FQNEAQ (reference sequence). The CDR3 bases are TGTGCCAGCGGCTTAGTAACAGTTAATGAAAAACTGTTTTTT. Protein sequence: CASGLVTVNEKLFF.

Regarding this clonotype: One junction end does not reproduce the germline sequence, and a read error may be involved. The chain joins TRBV29-1 to TRBJ2-7, with a possible D match to TRBD1 (6 bases). The CDR3 loop spans 17 amino acids. Germline V gives CDR1 SQVTM, CDR2 ANQGSEA. CDR3 loop: CSVATVGDRRLSYEHNF. CDR3 coding DNA: TGCAGCGTTGCAACGGTCGGTGACAGGAGGTTATCCTACGAGCACAACTTC.

The V and J genes are TRBV29-1 and TRBJ2-7; 8 bases are a match to TRBD1. Germline V gene data show CDR1 as SQVTM and CDR2 as ANQGSEA. V shed 7 bases, J shed 5 bases, and the junction held 7 bases outside the gene matches. The CDR3 sequence is 12 residues long. The DNA of the CDR3 is TGCAGCGCTGGGAACAGGGGGAACGAGCAGTACTTC. Protein sequence: CSAGNRGNEQYF.

V and J are TRBV29-1 and TRBJ1-2; D unresolved. The CDR3 contains 13 residues. Germline V gives CDR1 SQVTM, CDR2 ANQGSEA. V was clipped by 8 bases and J by 4 bases, with 17 bases between them. CDR3 loop: CSLAGQTPYGYTF. CDR3 coding DNA: TGCAGCTTGGCCGGGCAGACTCCCTATGGCTACACCTTC.

V usage is TRBV2 and J usage is TRBJ1-4; D is perhaps TRBD1 (6 bases). The length of the CDR3 is 14 residues. The germline V gene encodes CDR1 SNHLY and CDR2 FYNNEI. V dropped 6 bases and J dropped 7 bases, with 15 bases sitting between them. For the CDR3, the DNA is TGTGCCAGCAGGGGGGCGACTGAAGGTGAAAAACTGTTTTTT. It is translated as CASRGATEGEKLFF. The full variable domain, its missing parts supplied by reference TRBV2 and TRBJ1-4, is EPEVTQTPSHQVTQMGQEVILRCVPISNHLYFYWYRQILGQKVEFLVSFYNNEISEKSEIFDDQFSVERPDGSNFTLKIRSTKLEDSAMYFCASRGATEGEKLFFGSGTQLSVL.

Comments on this clonotype: A read error is possible here, since a much larger clone lies one base away. V usage is TRBV10-3 and J usage is TRBJ1-5; the match to TRBD1 covers 8 bases. The V and J ends lost 0 bases and 2 bases, in that order; junction bases with no gene match: 6. The CDR3 is 17 amino acids. Germline CDR1 is ENHRY and CDR2 is SYGVKD. CDR3 nucleotides: TGTGCCATCAGTGAGTCGGTATGGGGACAGGGCAATCAGCCCCAGCATTTT. Translating it yields CAISESVWGQGNQPQHF.

The V gene is TRBV2, the J gene TRBJ1-4; 7 positions agree with TRBD1. The V gene end was trimmed by 8 bases and the J gene end by 8 bases; junction bases not matched to a gene: 8. Per germline, CDR1 SNHLY and CDR2 FYNNEI. The CDR3 contains 13 residues. The CDR3 is CASRWTGSEKLFF. CDR3 in DNA: TGTGCCAGCCGATGGACAGGTTCCGAAAAACTGTTTTTT.

Many counts were recorded for this clonotype. The chain uses TRBV7-9 and TRBJ1-5, with no clear D. The germline V and J ends were trimmed by 4 bases and 5 bases, with 12 bases remaining between them. Per germline, CDR1 SEHNR and CDR2 FQNEAQ (reference sequence). The CDR3 has 14 residues. The CDR3 coding sequence is TGTGCCAGCAGCTCGACCTTCTTGGATCAGCCCCAGCATTTT. Translated: CASSSTFLDQPQHF.

There are many counts of this clonotype. The rearrangement joins TRBV7-2 to TRBJ2-7, with 14 bases identical to TRBD2. V was pared by 5 bases and J by 5 bases, with 5 bases of the junction left unmatched. Per the germline V gene, CDR1 is SGHTA and CDR2 is FQGNSA. The CDR3 is made up of 15 amino acids. Written as DNA, the CDR3 is TGTGCCAGCAGCACGACTAGCGGGAGGGCCCACGAGCAGTACTTC. Translation gives CASSTTSGRAHEQYF.

This clonotype was seen ten or more times. This chain joins TRBV7-8 and TRBJ1-6; no definite D call. The germline gives CDR1 SGHVS, CDR2 FQNEAQ. The CDR3 has 14 residues. The V end was cut by 4 bases, the J end by 5 bases, with 9 bases between. Here the CDR3 DNA reads TGTGCCAGCAGCTCACTCGGACATAATTCACCCCTCCACTTT. Translation: CASSSLGHNSPLHF.

This clonotype has at least ten counts. The V call is TRBV5-1, the J call TRBJ1-2; D might be TRBD1 (6 bases). Germline CDR1 reads SGHRS; CDR2 reads YFSETQ. This CDR3 has 15 amino acids. The ends were cut back, 0 bases at V and 2 bases at J, with 11 bases in the middle. The DNA of the CDR3 is TGCGCCAGCAGCTTGGAGCCAGGGGTGAACTATGGCTACACCTTC. The encoded protein is CASSLEPGVNYGYTF.

The chain combines TRBV29-1 with TRBJ1-4; D remains ambiguous. This CDR3 region has 12 residues. The V end lost 0 bases, the J end lost 10 bases, and 9 bases lay between the germline ends. The germline V gene has CDR1 SQVTM and CDR2 ANQGSEA. This CDR3 is CSVEDPGGKLFF. The CDR3 DNA reads TGCAGCGTTGAAGATCCGGGAGGAAAACTGTTTTTT.

This clonotype was detected once. A read error may account for a junction end that differs from germline. The chain has TRBV7-4 and TRBJ2-7; 9 bases line up with TRBD2. From germline, CDR1 is SGHVT and CDR2 SQSDAQ. The CDR3 extends over 14 amino acids. The CDR3 DNA reads TGTGCCAACAGCTTAGGCGGGAGGGCCCTCGAGCAGTACTTC. Its protein is CANSLGGRALEQYF.

The chain uses TRBV20-1 and TRBJ1-1, with D possibly being TRBD1 (6 bases). Germline loops: CDR1 DFQATT, CDR2 SNEGSKA (reference sequence). Trimming removed 0 bases from V and 2 bases from J, with 16 bases in between. This CDR3 has 16 residues. CDR3 coding DNA: TGCAGTGCTAGAGAAACAGGGAGAACCATTAACACTGAAGCTTTCTTT. It yields the protein CSARETGRTINTEAFF.

This clonotype was picked up a small number of times. The J gene is TRBJ1-1, the V gene TRBV20-1, with D possibly TRBD1 on 6 matching bases. Germline-derived CDR1 and CDR2 are DFQATT and SNEGSKA (reference sequence). The CDR3 is 12 amino acids. V lost 5 bases, J lost 4 bases, and 11 bases lay in between. The CDR3 spells CSALSGATEAFF. The CDR3 DNA is TGCAGTGCTCTGTCAGGGGCCACTGAAGCTTTCTTT.